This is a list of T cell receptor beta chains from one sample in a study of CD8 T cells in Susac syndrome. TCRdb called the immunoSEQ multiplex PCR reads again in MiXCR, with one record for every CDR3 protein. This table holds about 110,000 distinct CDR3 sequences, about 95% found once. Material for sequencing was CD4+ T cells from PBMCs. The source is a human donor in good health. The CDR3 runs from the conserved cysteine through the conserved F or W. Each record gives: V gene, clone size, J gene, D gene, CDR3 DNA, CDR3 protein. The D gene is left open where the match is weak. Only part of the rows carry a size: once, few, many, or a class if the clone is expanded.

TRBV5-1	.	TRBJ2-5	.	TGCGCCAGCAGCTTGGAGTGGGAGACCCAGTACTTC	CASSLEWETQYF
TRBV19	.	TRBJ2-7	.	TGTGCCAGTAGTATAGGACGGCGGGGTTACGTCCACGAGCAGTACTTC	CASSIGRRGYVHEQYF
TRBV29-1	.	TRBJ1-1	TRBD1	TGCAGCGGGGGACAGGGGCCCTTTGAAGCTTTCTTT	CSGGQGPFEAFF
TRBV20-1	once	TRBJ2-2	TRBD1	TGCAGTGCAGAGGACAGGGGGAACACCGGGGAGCTGTTTTTT	CSAEDRGNTGELFF
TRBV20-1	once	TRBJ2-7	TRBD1	TGCAGTGCTAGAGCACCGGGACAGGGTCCTACGATGCAGTACTTC	CSARAPGQGPTMQYF
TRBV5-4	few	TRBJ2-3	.	TGTGCCAGCAGCTTGACTAGCACAGATACGCAGTATTTT	CASSLTSTDTQYF
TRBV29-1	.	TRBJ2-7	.	TGCAGCGTTGAAGGACGGGGACTTAGCGAGCAGTACTTC	CSVEGRGLSEQYF
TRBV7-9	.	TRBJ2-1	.	TGTGCCAGCAGCTTAGGCGGGGCATCCAACGCCGAGCAGTTCTTC	CASSLGGASNAEQFF
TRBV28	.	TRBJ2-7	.	TGTGCCAGCACAACGTCTAGCTTCCACGAGCAGTACTTC	CASTTSSFHEQYF
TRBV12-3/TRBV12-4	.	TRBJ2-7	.	TGTGCCAGCAGTCATCCCGGGCCACCTTCCCCCTACGAGCAGTACTTC	CASSHPGPPSPYEQYF
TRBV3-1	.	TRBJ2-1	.	TGTGCCAGCAGCCAGTGGGAGCTCGACAATGAGCAGTTCTTC	CASSQWELDNEQFF
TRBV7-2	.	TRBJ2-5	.	TGTGCCAGCAGCTTAGCACTAGTTGCGGAGACCCAGTACTTC	CASSLALVAETQYF
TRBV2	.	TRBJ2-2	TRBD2	TGTGCCAGCGGGCGGGAGCTACACACCGGGGAGCTGTTTTTT	CASGRELHTGELFF
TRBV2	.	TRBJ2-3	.	TGTGCCAGCAGTGGAGGCTCAGGCACAGATACGCAGTATTTT	CASSGGSGTDTQYF
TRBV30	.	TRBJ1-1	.	TGTGCCTGGATAGACAGACACACTGAAGCTTTCTTT	CAWIDRHTEAFF
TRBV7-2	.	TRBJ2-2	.	TGTGCCAGCACGGACAAAAACACCGGGGAGCTGTTTTTT	CASTDKNTGELFF
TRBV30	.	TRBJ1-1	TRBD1	TGTGCCTGGAGTACCGGGACAGGGTTCAGGGCTTTCTTT	CAWSTGTGFRAFF
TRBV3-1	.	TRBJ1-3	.	TGTTCATCTTCCTCTGGAAACACCATATATTTT	CSSSSGNTIYF
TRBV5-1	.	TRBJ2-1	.	TGCGCCAGCAGCTTCGGAGGCTCCTACAATGAGCAGTTCTTC	CASSFGGSYNEQFF
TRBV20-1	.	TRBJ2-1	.	TGCAGTGCTAGACGGCTAGCCCTTGAGCAGTTCTTC	CSARRLALEQFF
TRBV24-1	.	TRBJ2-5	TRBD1	TGTGCCACCAGTGAGTCGACAGGGTTGGAGACCCAGTACTTC	CATSESTGLETQYF
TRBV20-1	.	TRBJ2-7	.	TGCAGTGCTAGTGAAGTATCCTACGAGCAGTACTTC	CSASEVSYEQYF
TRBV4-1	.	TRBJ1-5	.	TGCGCCAGCAGCCCCGGACAAATTAGCAATCAGCCCCAGCATTTT	CASSPGQISNQPQHF
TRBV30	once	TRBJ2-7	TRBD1	TGTGCCTGGAACCGGGACAGGACCTACGAGCAGTACTTC	CAWNRDRTYEQYF
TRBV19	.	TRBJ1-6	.	TGTGCCAGTAGTATGGAGGACGCGGGGAATTCACCCCTCCACTTT	CASSMEDAGNSPLHF
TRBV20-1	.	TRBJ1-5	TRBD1	TGCAGTGCTAAGGGACAGGGAATGGTGGGCAATCAGCCCCAGCATTTT	CSAKGQGMVGNQPQHF
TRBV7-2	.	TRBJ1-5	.	TGTGCCAGCAGCTTAAACCCCACCGATCAGCCCCAGCATTTT	CASSLNPTDQPQHF
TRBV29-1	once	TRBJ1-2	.	TGCAGCGTTGACCCTGGCTACACCTTC	CSVDPGYTF
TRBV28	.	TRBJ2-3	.	TGTGCCAGCAGTTTTGGAGGGACCCGGGGGGATACGCAGTATTTT	CASSFGGTRGDTQYF
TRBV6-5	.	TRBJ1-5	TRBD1	TGTGCCAGCAGTCCCCAGGACAGGGGCAATCAGCCCCAGCATTTT	CASSPQDRGNQPQHF
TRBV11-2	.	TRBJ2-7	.	TGTGCCAGCAGGGAGGGGGTAGAGCAGTACTTC	CASREGVEQYF
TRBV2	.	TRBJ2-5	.	TGTGCCAGCAGTGAAAGAGGGAGATCGTCGGAGACCCAGTACTTC	CASSERGRSSETQYF
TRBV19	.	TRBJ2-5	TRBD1	TGTGCCAGTAGTGGACAGGGTTGGTACCAAGAGACCCAGTACTTC	CASSGQGWYQETQYF
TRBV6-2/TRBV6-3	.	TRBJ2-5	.	TGTGCCAGCAGCCCACCCAACTCGGAGACCCAGTACTTC	CASSPPNSETQYF
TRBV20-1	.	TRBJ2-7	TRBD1	TGCAGTGCTAGAGACCCATTACAGGGGGAATACGAGCAGTACTTC	CSARDPLQGEYEQYF
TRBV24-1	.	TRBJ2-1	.	TGTGCCACCAGTGACCCTAGGGGGGGAAACAATGAGCAGTTCTTC	CATSDPRGGNNEQFF
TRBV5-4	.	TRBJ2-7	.	TGTGCCAGCAGCTTGGACGGGGTCTACGAGCAGTACTTC	CASSLDGVYEQYF
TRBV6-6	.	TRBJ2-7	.	TGTGCCAGCAGCCCCGCGGGCCCCTACGAGCAGTACTTC	CASSPAGPYEQYF
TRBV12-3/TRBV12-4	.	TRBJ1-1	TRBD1	TGTGCCAGCAGTTCGGACAGGGGGAACACTGAAGCTTTCTTT	CASSSDRGNTEAFF
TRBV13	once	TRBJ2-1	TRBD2	TGTGCCAGCAGTGATACTAGCGGGAGTTCCAATGAGCAGTTCTTC	CASSDTSGSSNEQFF
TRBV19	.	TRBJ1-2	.	TGTGCCAGTAGTGTGGACGGACGCTATGGCTACACCTTC	CASSVDGRYGYTF
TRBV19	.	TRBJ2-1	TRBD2	TGTGCCAGTAAGGGGACTAGCGGGAACACCTACAATGAGCAGTTCTTC	CASKGTSGNTYNEQFF
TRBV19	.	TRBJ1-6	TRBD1	TGTGCCAGCCTGGACAGGGGGACCAATAATTCACCCCTCCACTTT	CASLDRGTNNSPLHF